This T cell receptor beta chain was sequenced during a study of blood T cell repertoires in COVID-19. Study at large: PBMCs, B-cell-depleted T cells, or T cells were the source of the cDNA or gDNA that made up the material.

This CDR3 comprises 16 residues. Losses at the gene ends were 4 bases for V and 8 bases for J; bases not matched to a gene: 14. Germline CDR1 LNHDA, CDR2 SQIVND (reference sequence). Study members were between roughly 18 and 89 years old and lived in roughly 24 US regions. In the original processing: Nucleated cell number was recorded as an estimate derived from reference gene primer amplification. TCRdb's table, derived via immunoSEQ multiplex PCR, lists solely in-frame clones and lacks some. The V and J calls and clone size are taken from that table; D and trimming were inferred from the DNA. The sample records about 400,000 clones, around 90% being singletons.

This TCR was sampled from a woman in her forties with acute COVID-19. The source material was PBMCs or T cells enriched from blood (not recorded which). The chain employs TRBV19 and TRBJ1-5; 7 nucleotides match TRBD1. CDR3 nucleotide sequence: TGTGCCAGTAGTAGACCGGGACAGTTCTCTGAGAAGCCCCAGCATTTT. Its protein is CASSRPGQFSEKPQHF.